This is a list of T cell receptor beta chains from one sample in a study of blood T cell repertoires in COVID-19. Only in-frame clones appear in the TCRdb table, and some are missing; sequencing was by immunoSEQ multiplex PCR. The sample shows about 320,000 clones, approximately 90% of them seen only once. What was sequenced was PBMCs or T cells enriched from blood (not recorded which). These receptors came from a woman in her twenties or thirties who had recovered from COVID-19. Each CDR3 is given with its conserved first and last residue. Fields, in order: D gene, J gene, clone size, CDR3 length, V gene, CDR3 DNA, CDR3 protein. The D gene is left open where the match is weak. Rows may omit the clone size; those that give it use once, few, many or a size class.

d_call: -; j_call: TRBJ2-1; clone_size: once; cdr3_length: 13; v_call: TRBV7-3; cdr3_nt: TGTGCCAGCAGCTACCTCGGCTACAATGAGCAGTTCTTC; cdr3_aa: CASSYLGYNEQFF
d_call: -; j_call: TRBJ2-3; clone_size: -; cdr3_length: 15; v_call: TRBV4-2; cdr3_nt: TGTGCCAGCAGCCAAGAAACTCTGTACACAGATACGCAGTATTTT; cdr3_aa: CASSQETLYTDTQYF
d_call: -; j_call: TRBJ1-1; clone_size: -; cdr3_length: 14; v_call: TRBV5-1; cdr3_nt: TGCGCCAGCAGCTTGGAACAGGGTTTCGCTGAAGCTTTCTTT; cdr3_aa: CASSLEQGFAEAFF
d_call: -; j_call: TRBJ2-2; clone_size: -; cdr3_length: 12; v_call: TRBV19; cdr3_nt: TGTGCCAGTAGTATCACGGCCGGGGAGCTGTTTTTT; cdr3_aa: CASSITAGELFF
d_call: TRBD1; j_call: TRBJ2-3; clone_size: -; cdr3_length: 14; v_call: TRBV2; cdr3_nt: TGTGCCAGCGGGACAGCCACTAGCACAGATACGCAGTATTTT; cdr3_aa: CASGTATSTDTQYF
d_call: TRBD2; j_call: TRBJ2-2; clone_size: -; cdr3_length: 16; v_call: TRBV2; cdr3_nt: TGTGCCAGCAGTGATTTGCTAGCGGGGGGTATCGGGGAGCTGTTTTTT; cdr3_aa: CASSDLLAGGIGELFF
d_call: TRBD1; j_call: TRBJ1-1; clone_size: once; cdr3_length: 15; v_call: TRBV6-5; cdr3_nt: TGTGCCAGCAGTTACTCGGTAGGGGGCAACACTGAAGCTTTCTTT; cdr3_aa: CASSYSVGGNTEAFF
d_call: -; j_call: TRBJ1-1; clone_size: -; cdr3_length: 12; v_call: TRBV29-1; cdr3_nt: TGCAGCGTTGTATCAGGCGTCACTGAAGCTTTCTTT; cdr3_aa: CSVVSGVTEAFF
d_call: -; j_call: TRBJ2-7; clone_size: -; cdr3_length: 17; v_call: TRBV7-2; cdr3_nt: TGTGCCAGCCCCCCCTCTCGCGAACGGGGGACGGCGGGGGAGCAGTACTTC; cdr3_aa: CASPPSRERGTAGEQYF
d_call: TRBD2; j_call: TRBJ2-1; clone_size: -; cdr3_length: 15; v_call: TRBV6-5; cdr3_nt: TGTGCCAGCAAACTAGCGGGAGCCTCCTACAATGAGCAGTTCTTC; cdr3_aa: CASKLAGASYNEQFF
d_call: TRBD1; j_call: TRBJ2-1; clone_size: -; cdr3_length: 15; v_call: TRBV18; cdr3_nt: TGTGCCAGCTCACCACCGAGGGGGCCCTACAATGAGCAGTTCTTC; cdr3_aa: CASSPPRGPYNEQFF
d_call: TRBD1; j_call: TRBJ2-5; clone_size: -; cdr3_length: 15; v_call: TRBV7-2; cdr3_nt: TGTGCCAGCAGCTTACAACAGGGGGTAGGAGAGACCCAGTACTTC; cdr3_aa: CASSLQQGVGETQYF
d_call: TRBD2; j_call: TRBJ2-3; clone_size: few; cdr3_length: 17; v_call: TRBV6-4; cdr3_nt: TGTGCCAGCAGCCAGACGGGTAGCGGGGGCGGCACAGATACGCAGTATTTT; cdr3_aa: CASSQTGSGGGTDTQYF
d_call: -; j_call: TRBJ1-3; clone_size: once; cdr3_length: 16; v_call: TRBV10-3; cdr3_nt: TGTGCCTCCCATTTGACAGGAGGAAGCTCTGGAAACACCATATATTTT; cdr3_aa: CASHLTGGSSGNTIYF
d_call: TRBD1; j_call: TRBJ1-1; clone_size: -; cdr3_length: 17; v_call: TRBV18; cdr3_nt: TGTGCCAGCTCACCCCAACAGGGGGCTGGGGTGAACACTGAAGCTTTCTTT; cdr3_aa: CASSPQQGAGVNTEAFF
d_call: TRBD2; j_call: TRBJ2-1; clone_size: -; cdr3_length: 15; v_call: TRBV6-5; cdr3_nt: TGTGCCAGCAGTCATCCTAGCGGGGGGGACGATGAGCAGTTCTTC; cdr3_aa: CASSHPSGGDDEQFF
d_call: -; j_call: TRBJ1-5; clone_size: -; cdr3_length: 14; v_call: TRBV6-1; cdr3_nt: TGTGCCAGCAGTGAAGCGAACAGTGGATGGCCCCAGCATTTT; cdr3_aa: CASSEANSGWPQHF
d_call: -; j_call: TRBJ1-3; clone_size: -; cdr3_length: 15; v_call: TRBV2; cdr3_nt: TGTGCCAGCAGTGGCCGACGGGGTTCGGGAAACACCATATATTTT; cdr3_aa: CASSGRRGSGNTIYF
d_call: -; j_call: TRBJ2-7; clone_size: -; cdr3_length: 14; v_call: TRBV7-2; cdr3_nt: TGTGCCAGCAGCTTATATCCGGGATCCAACGAGCAGTACTTC; cdr3_aa: CASSLYPGSNEQYF
d_call: -; j_call: TRBJ1-2; clone_size: -; cdr3_length: 14; v_call: TRBV15; cdr3_nt: TGTGCCACCAGCAGAGATAGCCAGGGAGGGAGCTACACCTTC; cdr3_aa: CATSRDSQGGSYTF
d_call: -; j_call: TRBJ2-7; clone_size: -; cdr3_length: 16; v_call: TRBV6-4; cdr3_nt: TGTGCCAGCAGCCGAGGAACTTGGGAGGGGGGGTTCGAGCAGTACTTC; cdr3_aa: CASSRGTWEGGFEQYF
d_call: -; j_call: TRBJ1-5; clone_size: -; cdr3_length: 14; v_call: TRBV19; cdr3_nt: TGTGCCAGTAGCCCCGGCCCCGGAGGGCAGCCCCAGCATTTT; cdr3_aa: CASSPGPGGQPQHF
d_call: TRBD1; j_call: TRBJ1-5; clone_size: -; cdr3_length: 14; v_call: TRBV6-2/TRBV6-3; cdr3_nt: TGTGCCAGCAGCCTAGGACAGGCGGGTCAGCCCCAGCATTTT; cdr3_aa: CASSLGQAGQPQHF
d_call: -; j_call: TRBJ1-2; clone_size: -; cdr3_length: 11; v_call: TRBV29-1; cdr3_nt: TGCAGCGTTACGGCGGAGGATGGCTACACCTTC; cdr3_aa: CSVTAEDGYTF
d_call: -; j_call: TRBJ1-1; clone_size: -; cdr3_length: 13; v_call: TRBV30; cdr3_nt: TGTGCCTGGATGGCCGCAGATTACACTGAAGCTTTCTTT; cdr3_aa: CAWMAADYTEAFF
d_call: -; j_call: TRBJ1-1; clone_size: -; cdr3_length: 16; v_call: TRBV9; cdr3_nt: TGTGCCAGCAGCGTAGAAGGTGTCAGGCCAAACACTGAAGCTTTCTTT; cdr3_aa: CASSVEGVRPNTEAFF
d_call: TRBD1; j_call: TRBJ1-5; clone_size: -; cdr3_length: 16; v_call: TRBV19; cdr3_nt: TGTGCCAGTAGTCATGGGACAGGGTACTACAATCAGCCCCAGCATTTT; cdr3_aa: CASSHGTGYYNQPQHF
d_call: -; j_call: TRBJ2-2; clone_size: -; cdr3_length: 14; v_call: TRBV7-3; cdr3_nt: TGTGCCAGCAGCTTAAAAACCGGGGCCGGGGAGCTGTTTTTT; cdr3_aa: CASSLKTGAGELFF
d_call: -; j_call: TRBJ2-7; clone_size: once; cdr3_length: 15; v_call: TRBV27; cdr3_nt: TGTGCCAGCAGTCCATCCGGGACATCCCTCTACGAGCAGTACTTC; cdr3_aa: CASSPSGTSLYEQYF
d_call: TRBD1; j_call: TRBJ1-2; clone_size: few; cdr3_length: 19; v_call: TRBV5-6; cdr3_nt: TGTGCCAGCAGCTCGCGAAAGGGGACAGGTCAGGCTGCTAACTATGGCTACACCTTC; cdr3_aa: CASSSRKGTGQAANYGYTF
d_call: TRBD1; j_call: TRBJ2-7; clone_size: -; cdr3_length: 15; v_call: TRBV5-1; cdr3_nt: TGCGCCAGCAGCACGCCTCCGGGACAGGGTTACGAGCAGTACTTC; cdr3_aa: CASSTPPGQGYEQYF
d_call: -; j_call: TRBJ2-2; clone_size: -; cdr3_length: 14; v_call: TRBV25-1; cdr3_nt: TGTGCCAGCAGTGAATTGAAGAGCACCGGGGAGCTGTTTTTT; cdr3_aa: CASSELKSTGELFF
d_call: -; j_call: TRBJ2-1; clone_size: -; cdr3_length: 17; v_call: TRBV5-1; cdr3_nt: TGCGCCAGCAGCTCAAGCTCGCCGGGAAACTACGACAATGAGCAGTTCTTC; cdr3_aa: CASSSSSPGNYDNEQFF
d_call: TRBD1; j_call: TRBJ1-2; clone_size: few; cdr3_length: 16; v_call: TRBV5-4; cdr3_nt: TGTGCCAGCAGCTTTCCCGGGACAGAAACTAACTATGGCTACACCTTC; cdr3_aa: CASSFPGTETNYGYTF
d_call: TRBD2; j_call: TRBJ2-3; clone_size: -; cdr3_length: 15; v_call: TRBV4-2; cdr3_nt: TGTGCCAGCAGCCAAGCCCGGGGGGGCTCAGATACGCAGTATTTT; cdr3_aa: CASSQARGGSDTQYF